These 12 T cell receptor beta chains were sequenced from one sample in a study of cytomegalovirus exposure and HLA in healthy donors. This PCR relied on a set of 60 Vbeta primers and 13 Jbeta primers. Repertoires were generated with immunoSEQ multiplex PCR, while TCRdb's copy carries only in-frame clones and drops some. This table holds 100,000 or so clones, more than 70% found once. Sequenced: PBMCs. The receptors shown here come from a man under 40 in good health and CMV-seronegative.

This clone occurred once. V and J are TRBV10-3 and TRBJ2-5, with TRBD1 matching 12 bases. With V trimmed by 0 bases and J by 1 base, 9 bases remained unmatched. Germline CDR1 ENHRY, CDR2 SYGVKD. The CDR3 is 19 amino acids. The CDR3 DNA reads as TGTGCCATCAGTGAGTCCGGGACAGGGGGCGCAGGTTTCCAAGAGACCCAGTACTTC. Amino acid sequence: CAISESGTGGAGFQETQYF.

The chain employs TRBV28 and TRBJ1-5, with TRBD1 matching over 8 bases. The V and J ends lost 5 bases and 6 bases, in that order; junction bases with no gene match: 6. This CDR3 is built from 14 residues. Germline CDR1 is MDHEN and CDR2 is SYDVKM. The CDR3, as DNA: TGTGCCAGCAGTGCAGGGGGCAGGGGTCAGCCCCAGCATTTT. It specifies CASSAGGRGQPQHF.

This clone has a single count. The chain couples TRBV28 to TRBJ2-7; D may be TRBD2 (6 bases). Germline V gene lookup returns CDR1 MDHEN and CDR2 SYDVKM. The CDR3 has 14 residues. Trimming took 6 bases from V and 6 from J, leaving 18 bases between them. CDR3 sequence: CASRTPAGSGEQYF. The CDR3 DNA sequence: TGTGCCAGCAGAACTCCCGCCGGGAGTGGCGAGCAGTACTTC.

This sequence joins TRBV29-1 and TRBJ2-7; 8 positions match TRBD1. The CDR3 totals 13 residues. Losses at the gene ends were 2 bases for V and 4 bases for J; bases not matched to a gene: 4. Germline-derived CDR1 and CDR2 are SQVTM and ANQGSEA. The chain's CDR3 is CSVEIRGRYEQYF. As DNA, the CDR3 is TGCAGCGTTGAAATCAGGGGGCGATACGAGCAGTACTTC.

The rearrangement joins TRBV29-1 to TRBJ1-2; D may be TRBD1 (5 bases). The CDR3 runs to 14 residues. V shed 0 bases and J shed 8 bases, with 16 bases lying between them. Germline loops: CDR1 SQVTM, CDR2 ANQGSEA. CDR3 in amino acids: CSVEEKAGVWGYTF. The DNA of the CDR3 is TGCAGCGTTGAAGAGAAGGCGGGGGTGTGGGGCTACACCTTC.

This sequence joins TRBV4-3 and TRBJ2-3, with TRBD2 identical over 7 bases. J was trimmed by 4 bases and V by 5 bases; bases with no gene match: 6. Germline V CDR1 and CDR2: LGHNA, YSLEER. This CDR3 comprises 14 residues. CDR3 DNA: TGCGCCAGCAGCAGCCGAGGGAGGGCAGATACGCAGTATTTT. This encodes CASSSRGRADTQYF.

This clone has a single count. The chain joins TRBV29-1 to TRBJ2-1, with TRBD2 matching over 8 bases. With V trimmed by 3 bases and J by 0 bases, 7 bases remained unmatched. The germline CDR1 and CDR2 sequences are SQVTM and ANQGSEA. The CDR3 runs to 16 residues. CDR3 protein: CSVEGTGGSSYNEQFF. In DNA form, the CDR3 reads TGCAGCGTTGAGGGAACGGGAGGGTCCTCCTACAATGAGCAGTTCTTC.

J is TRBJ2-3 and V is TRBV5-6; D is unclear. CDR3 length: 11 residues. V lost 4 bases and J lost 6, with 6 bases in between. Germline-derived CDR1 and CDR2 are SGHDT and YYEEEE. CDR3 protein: CASSALDTQYF. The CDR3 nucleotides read TGTGCCAGCAGCGCGCTGGATACGCAGTATTTT.

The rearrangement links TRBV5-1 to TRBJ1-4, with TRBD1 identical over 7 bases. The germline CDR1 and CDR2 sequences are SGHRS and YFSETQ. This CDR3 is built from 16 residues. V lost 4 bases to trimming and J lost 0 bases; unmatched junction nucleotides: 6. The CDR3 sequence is CASSIGQESTNEKLFF. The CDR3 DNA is TGCGCCAGCAGCATAGGACAGGAATCAACTAATGAAAAACTGTTTTTT.

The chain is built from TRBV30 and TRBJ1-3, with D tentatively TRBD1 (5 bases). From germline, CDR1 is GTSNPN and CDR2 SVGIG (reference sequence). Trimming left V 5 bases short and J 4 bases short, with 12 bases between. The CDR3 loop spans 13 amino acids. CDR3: CAWQPGSGNTIYF. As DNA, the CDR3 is TGTGCCTGGCAACCAGGGTCAGGAAACACCATATATTTT.

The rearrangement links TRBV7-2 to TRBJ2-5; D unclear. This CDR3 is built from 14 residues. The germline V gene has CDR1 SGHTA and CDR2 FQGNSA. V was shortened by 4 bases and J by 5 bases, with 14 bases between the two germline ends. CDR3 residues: CASSSIWVAETQYF. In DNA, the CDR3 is TGTGCCAGCAGCTCGATTTGGGTAGCTGAGACCCAGTACTTC.

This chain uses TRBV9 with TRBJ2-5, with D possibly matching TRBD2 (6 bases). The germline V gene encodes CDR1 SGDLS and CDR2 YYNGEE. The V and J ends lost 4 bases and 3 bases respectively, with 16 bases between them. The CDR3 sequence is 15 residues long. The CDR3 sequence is CASSLGPGVEETQYF. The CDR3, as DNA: TGTGCCAGCAGCCTGGGACCGGGAGTGGAAGAGACCCAGTACTTC.